The 29 T cell receptor beta chains below all came from one sample that was sequenced in a study of CXCR3-negative and CXCR3-positive naive CD8 T cells. The TRB cDNA libraries were prepared by 5' RACE with UMI labels. TCRdb reprocessed the 5' RACE reads, with one entry per CDR3 protein and no DNA. Its clone listing holds about 7,400 distinct CDR3 sequences. Sequenced input: naive CXCR3- CD8+ T cells from blood. The sample's subset: CD45RO-CCR7+CD27+CD95- naive CD8+ T cells lacking CXCR3 (TNR3-). These receptor sequences come from a human donor in good health. Some clones in this sample may be carry-over from other donors' samples.

This clonotype is deemed medium-sized by its frequency. The chain uses TRBV7-9 and TRBJ2-5. Germline assignment: CDR1 SEHNR and CDR2 FQNEAQ (reference sequence). This CDR3 contains 13 residues. The CDR3 sequence: CASSLVEEETQYF.

The chain is built from TRBV10-1 and TRBJ1-1; TCRdb gives TRBD1 as the D gene, but with no DNA this cannot be confirmed. CDR1 is WNHNN and CDR2 is SYGVQD in the germline V gene (reference sequence). The length of the CDR3 is 14 residues. The CDR3 spells CASSQDSFPGEAFF.

The chain recombines TRBV6-5 with TRBJ2-5; the D call from TCRdb, TRBD1, cannot be confirmed without DNA. Germline assignment: CDR1 MNHEY and CDR2 SVGAGI. CDR3 length: 15 residues. The CDR3 sequence is CASSSTGANQETQYF.

The CDR3: CSVEGSQGRVPNEQFF. The chain is built from TRBV29-1 and TRBJ2-1; there is no DNA to check the TCRdb D call of TRBD1. This CDR3 contains 16 residues. The germline CDR1 and CDR2 sequences are SQVTM and ANQGSEA.

This chain uses TRBV29-1 with TRBJ2-7. Looked up from germline, CDR1 is SQVTM and CDR2 is ANQGSEA. The CDR3 loop spans 14 amino acids. The CDR3 reads CSVEDHSSSYEQYF.

The chain couples TRBV12-5 to TRBJ1-2; TCRdb's D call, TRBD1, is unchecked because there is no DNA. The CDR3 extends over 12 amino acids. The V gene's germline CDR1 is LGHNT and CDR2 FRNRAP. This CDR3 reads CASGPDPEGYTF.

This clonotype is called medium-sized based on its frequency. The chain has TRBV29-1 and TRBJ2-1; TCRdb names TRBD2, which stays unverified in the absence of DNA. The CDR3 spans 14 residues. Looked up from germline, CDR1 is SQVTM and CDR2 is ANQGSEA. The CDR3 protein is CSVEVRGRSNEQFF.

Frequency places this clonotype as medium-sized. The CDR3 here is CASSLARGRFFEETQYF. J is TRBJ2-5 and V is TRBV5-1; TCRdb's D call, TRBD1, is unchecked because there is no DNA. The CDR3 sequence is 17 residues long. In germline, CDR1 is SGHRS, CDR2 YFSETQ. Drawing the rest from reference TRBV5-1 and TRBJ2-5, the complete variable domain is KAGVTQTPRYLIKTRGQQVTLSCSPISGHRSVSWYQQTPGQGLQFLFEYFSETQRNKGNFPGRFSGRQFSNSRSEMNVSTLELGDSALYLCASSLARGRFFEETQYFGPGTRLLVL.

The rearrangement joins TRBV5-1 to TRBJ2-1. The germline V gene has CDR1 SGHRS and CDR2 YFSETQ. The CDR3 is made up of 14 amino acids. CDR3 sequence: CASSLEASNNEQFF.

The chain joins TRBV29-1 to TRBJ2-1; the TRBD2 assignment by TCRdb is unverifiable without DNA. CDR3 length: 14 amino acids. Germline V lookup: CDR1 SQVTM, CDR2 ANQGSEA. The CDR3 spells CSVVPSGSHNEQFF.

The rearrangement uses TRBV6-2 or TRBV6-3 and TRBJ2-7. Germline V gene sequence: CDR1 MNHEY, CDR2 SVGEGT. The CDR3 is made up of 15 amino acids. The CDR3 here is CASSYERLGNYEQYF.

This clonotype is identified as medium-sized from frequency. This chain links TRBV11-2 with TRBJ2-7; TCRdb selects TRBD1, and the lack of DNA leaves this call unchecked. Germline assignment: CDR1 SGHAT and CDR2 FQNNGV. The CDR3 extends over 13 amino acids. CDR3 loop: CASSSHRGYEQYF.

By frequency, this clonotype registers medium-sized. This chain uses TRBV3-1 with TRBJ2-5; TCRdb's D call, TRBD1, is unchecked because there is no DNA. The CDR3 is made up of 14 amino acids. Germline CDR1 is LGHDT and CDR2 is YNNKEL (reference sequence). CDR3 sequence reads: CASSQDTGEETQYF.

V gene TRBV18 combines with J gene TRBJ2-1; TCRdb gives TRBD1 as the D gene, but with no DNA this cannot be confirmed. The CDR3 runs to 14 residues. The V gene's germline CDR1 is KGHSH and CDR2 LQKENI. CDR3 region: CASSPPTGVNEQFF.

By frequency, this clonotype registers medium-sized (0.01 to 0.1%). V usage is TRBV2 and J usage is TRBJ2-5; TCRdb's D gene call, TRBD2, goes unchecked for lack of DNA. The CDR3 spans 11 residues. From germline, CDR1 is SNHLY and CDR2 FYNNEI. The CDR3 loop reads CASSDVQRGYF.

The chain combines TRBV2 with TRBJ2-3; TCRdb picks TRBD2, but there is no DNA to check that call. Germline assignment: CDR1 SNHLY and CDR2 FYNNEI. This CDR3 region has 15 residues. The CDR3 is CASSSELAEADTQYF.

This clonotype is classed as medium-sized (0.01 to 0.1%) by frequency. The genes are TRBV29-1 and TRBJ1-2; TCRdb gives TRBD1 as the D gene, but with no DNA this cannot be confirmed. Germline assignment: CDR1 SQVTM and CDR2 ANQGSEA. The CDR3 runs to 13 residues. The CDR3 sequence is CSAAGTGTYGYTF.

The chain carries TRBV24-1 and TRBJ2-2; TCRdb calls TRBD1, which cannot be checked without DNA. The CDR3 has 17 amino acids. Germline lookup yields CDR1 KGHDR and CDR2 SFDVKD. CDR3 in amino acids: CATSGMTGGANTGELFF.

The V and J genes are TRBV29-1 and TRBJ2-1. Germline loops: CDR1 SQVTM, CDR2 ANQGSEA. The CDR3 runs 13 residues. This chain's CDR3 is CSTNHGYYNEQFF.

This chain connects TRBV5-1 to TRBJ2-3. The germline V gene encodes CDR1 SGHRS and CDR2 YFSETQ. The CDR3 spans 12 residues. This CDR3 is CASSPNTDTQYF.

This clonotype is labeled medium-sized based on frequency. The chain uses TRBV29-1 and TRBJ1-1; the TRBD1 assignment by TCRdb is unverifiable without DNA. This CDR3 comprises 15 residues. The germline V gene encodes CDR1 SQVTM and CDR2 ANQGSEA. CDR3 loop: CSAWDRAIPITEAFF.

The chain couples TRBV20-1 to TRBJ1-2; TCRdb designates TRBD1, a call that cannot be tested without DNA. Germline CDR1 DFQATT, CDR2 SNEGSKA (reference sequence). The length of the CDR3 is 14 residues. CDR3 in amino acids: CSATVPGHLDGYTF.

The chain combines TRBV27 with TRBJ2-1. CDR3 length: 12 amino acids. CDR1 and CDR2 (germline): MNHEY, SMNVEV (reference sequence). CDR3 in amino acids: CASSLFNSEQFF.

The rearrangement uses TRBV29-1 and TRBJ2-7. The CDR3 is 13 amino acids. The V gene's germline CDR1 is SQVTM and CDR2 ANQGSEA. CDR3: CSVLSRGAYEQYF.

The rearrangement uses TRBV28 and TRBJ1-1; TCRdb calls TRBD1, which cannot be checked without DNA. In germline, CDR1 is MDHEN, CDR2 SYDVKM. The CDR3 contains 15 residues. The CDR3 sequence: CASSPIWGLNTEAFF.

The chain joins TRBV5-1 to TRBJ2-7. The CDR3 is made up of 15 amino acids. Germline V gene lookup returns CDR1 SGHRS and CDR2 YFSETQ. The CDR3 sequence is CASSLDRGTSYEQYF.

This clonotype is identified as medium-sized from frequency. The chain carries TRBV29-1 and TRBJ2-3. The length of the CDR3 is 14 residues. Germline values: CDR1 SQVTM, CDR2 ANQGSEA. This CDR3 is CSVEDPGETDTQYF.

This clonotype counts as medium-sized by frequency. The CDR3 here is CASSGGTGEETQYF. This sequence joins TRBV5-1 and TRBJ2-5; TCRdb's assignment of TRBD1 cannot be checked, as there is no DNA. The CDR3 is made up of 14 amino acids. Germline V gives CDR1 SGHRS, CDR2 YFSETQ.

This clonotype is classed as medium-sized by frequency. V and J are TRBV20-1 and TRBJ2-1; TCRdb indicates TRBD1, and absent DNA this call remains unverified. The CDR3 length is 15 residues. Per germline, CDR1 DFQATT and CDR2 SNEGSKA (reference sequence). The CDR3 region is CSARTGDRLYNEQFF.